The next 32 T cell receptor beta chains were all read from a single sample in a study of cytotoxic CD8 clonotypes in ibrutinib-treated CLL. Sequenced by immunoSEQ multiplex PCR; TCRdb stores in-frame clones only, minus some. This table holds a few hundred thousand clones, just under 80% found once. This specimen consisted of PBMCs, obtained before ibrutinib treatment. Receptor source: a human donor with chronic lymphocytic leukemia.

The V gene is TRBV7-8, the J gene TRBJ2-7; 9 positions match TRBD2. The V and J ends lost 8 bases and 3 bases, in that order; junction bases with no gene match: 8. Germline values: CDR1 SGHVS, CDR2 FQNEAQ. The CDR3 covers 14 residues. DNA of the CDR3: TGTGCCAGCGTCTTGAGTAGCGGGAGCTACGAGCAGTACTTC. Its protein is CASVLSSGSYEQYF.

The CDR3 DNA sequence: TGTGCCAGCAGTTTAAGACCCGGCCCCTACGAGCAGTACTTC. Protein sequence: CASSLRPGPYEQYF. This chain links TRBV28 with TRBJ2-7; D unclear. The CDR3 spans 14 residues. V lost 2 bases, J lost 2 bases, and 10 bases lay in between. The V gene's germline CDR1 is MDHEN and CDR2 SYDVKM.

This clone was seen a single time. V is TRBV12-5 and J is TRBJ2-3, with D unresolved. Germline V gives CDR1 LGHNT, CDR2 FRNRAP. V lost 2 bases and J 6 bases, leaving 3 bases between the germline ends. The CDR3 length is 11 residues. CDR3 sequence (DNA): TGTGCTAGTGGTTTGTTGGATACGCAGTATTTT. It yields the protein CASGLLDTQYF.

The CDR3 nucleotides read TGTGCCAGCAGCTTCTACAGGGACTCTGGAAACACCATATATTTT. As protein: CASSFYRDSGNTIYF. The chain joins TRBV11-2 to TRBJ1-3, with D maybe TRBD1 (6 bases). This CDR3 contains 15 residues. Germline CDR1 is SGHAT and CDR2 is FQNNGV. Trimming took 3 bases from V and 0 from J, leaving 9 bases between them.

On this clone itself: The junction differs from germline at one of its ends, possibly a read error. This chain joins TRBV7-9 and TRBJ1-2, with a weak D call TRBD1 (6 bases). The CDR3 totals 14 residues. Germline-derived CDR1 and CDR2 are SEHNR and FQNEAQ (reference sequence). Here the CDR3 reads CASSLESGAGTLLF. The CDR3 coding sequence is TGTGCCAGCAGCTTAGAATCAGGGGCCGGGACTCTCCTCTTC. The whole variable domain, filled in from reference TRBV7-9 and TRBJ1-2, reads DTGVSQNPRHKITKRGQNVTFRCDPISEHNRLYWYRQTLGQGPEFLTYFQNEAQLEKSRLLSDRFSAERPKGSFSTLEIQRTEQGDSAMYLCASSLESGAGTLLFGSGTRLTVV.

This clone was counted a few times. The chain joins TRBV15 to TRBJ2-1; D possibly corresponds to TRBD2 (5 bases). Germline V gene lookup returns CDR1 LNHNV and CDR2 YYDKDF (reference sequence). V lost 1 base, J lost 0 bases, and 7 bases lay in between. CDR3 length: 15 residues. The CDR3 loop is CATSRVGSSYNEQFF. Here the CDR3 DNA reads TGTGCCACCAGCAGAGTGGGGAGCTCCTACAATGAGCAGTTCTTC.

V and J are TRBV7-6 and TRBJ2-3, with D possibly TRBD2 on 5 matching bases. The V and J ends lost 4 bases and 11 bases respectively, with 19 bases between them. Per the germline V gene, CDR1 is SGHVS and CDR2 is FNYEAQ. The CDR3 is made up of 14 amino acids. The CDR3 nucleotides are TGTGCCAGCAGCTCCCAGGCAGGACTCTTTAGGCAGTATTTT. It codes for CASSSQAGLFRQYF.

This sequence joins TRBV11-2 and TRBJ2-7; 7 bases align to TRBD2. The J segment lost 6 bases and the V segment lost 2 bases, leaving 4 bases of the junction unmatched. The CDR3 runs 13 residues. The germline gives CDR1 SGHAT, CDR2 FQNNGV. The CDR3 loop is CASSLWAGVEQYF. CDR3 DNA: TGTGCCAGCAGCTTATGGGCGGGAGTCGAGCAGTACTTC.

The gene calls are TRBV28 and TRBJ2-3; the D gene is possibly TRBD1 (5 bases). Between the trimmed V and J ends, which lost 9 bases and 4 bases, there was a span of 11 bases. The CDR3 is 12 residues long. Germline CDR1 reads MDHEN; CDR2 reads SYDVKM. CDR3 loop: CASRTPADTQYF. The CDR3 DNA follows: TGTGCCAGTAGGACACCGGCAGATACGCAGTATTTT. Based on the CDR3 plus reference TRBV28 and TRBJ2-3, the full variable domain is DVKVTQSSRYLVKRTGEKVFLECVQDMDHENMFWYRQDPGLGLRLIYFSYDVKMKEKGDIPEGYSVSREKKERFSLILESASTNQTSMYLCASRTPADTQYFGPGTRLTVL.

This clone was seen many times. The CDR3 DNA is TGTGCCAGCAGCCAGGATCTAGCGGGAAGGGTCGAGCAGTACTTC. Protein: CASSQDLAGRVEQYF. V and J are TRBV4-2 and TRBJ2-7, with 9 bases matching TRBD2. Per the germline V gene, CDR1 is LGHNA and CDR2 is YNFKEQ. The CDR3 totals 15 residues. Losses at the gene ends were 3 bases for V and 6 bases for J; bases not matched to a gene: 9.

The chain employs TRBV5-1 and TRBJ1-2; D is possibly TRBD1 (6 bases). The CDR3 is 16 residues long. Trimming pared 0 bases from V and 8 bases from J, leaving 20 bases between. CDR1 is SGHRS and CDR2 is YFSETQ in the germline V gene. The CDR3 DNA follows: TGCGCCAGCAGCTTGGCGCTGGCAGGGGTCCTTAGAGGCTACACCTTC. It is translated as CASSLALAGVLRGYTF.

V is TRBV6-1 and J is TRBJ1-3, with D maybe TRBD1 (5 bases). V was shortened by 3 bases and J by 7 bases, with 7 bases between the two germline ends. This CDR3 comprises 12 residues. Germline CDR1 is MNHNS and CDR2 is SASEGT. The CDR3 is CASSDQGNTIYF. As DNA, the CDR3 is TGTGCCAGCAGTGACCAGGGCAACACCATATATTTT.

The V and J genes are TRBV19 and TRBJ2-7; TRBD2 is a possible D gene (6 bases). CDR1 and CDR2 from the germline V gene are LNHDA and SQIVND (reference sequence). The CDR3 has 14 residues. V gave up 3 bases and J gave up 1 base, with 10 bases separating them. In DNA, the CDR3 is TGTGCCAGTAGTATTTTGGGAGGTTCCTACGAGCAGTACTTC. The encoded protein is CASSILGGSYEQYF.

V gene TRBV19 combines with J gene TRBJ2-1; D is uncertain. Germline-derived CDR1 and CDR2 are LNHDA and SQIVND (reference sequence). The CDR3 totals 12 residues. Trimming pared 7 bases from V and 4 bases from J, leaving 8 bases between. CDR3 protein: CASTLDYNEQFF. The CDR3 bases are TGTGCCAGTACTCTAGATTACAATGAGCAGTTCTTC.

This clone showed up just a few times. The chain links TRBV6-6 to TRBJ2-7; 7 nucleotides align to TRBD1. Germline V gene sequence: CDR1 MNHNY, CDR2 SVGAGI (reference sequence). The CDR3 consists of 15 residues. As DNA, the CDR3 is TGTGCTACTAGGCCCTCCGACAGGGTAAAGACCGAGCAGTACTTC. It codes for CATRPSDRVKTEQYF.

The genes are TRBV18 and TRBJ2-5; D remains ambiguous. Germline CDR1 is KGHSH and CDR2 is LQKENI. Trimming stripped 3 bases from V and 7 bases from J, with 15 bases between. CDR3 length: 14 amino acids. CDR3 loop: CASSPGIAEGTQYF. For the CDR3, the DNA is TGTGCCAGCTCACCGGGTATTGCTGAAGGGACCCAGTACTTC. The full variable domain, with the rest looked up from reference TRBV18 and TRBJ2-5, is NAGVMQNPRHLVRRRGQEARLRCSPMKGHSHVYWYRQLPEEGLKFMVYLQKENIIDESGMPKERFSAEFPKEGPSILRIQQVVRGDSAAYFCASSPGIAEGTQYFGPGTRLLVL.

The rearrangement links TRBV6-6 to TRBJ2-7, with TRBD1 matching over 8 bases. The CDR3 runs to 16 residues. Looked up from germline, CDR1 is MNHNY and CDR2 is SVGAGI (reference sequence). With 6 bases clipped from V and 5 bases from J, the junction kept 15 bases outside the gene matches. The CDR3 DNA reads TGTGCCAGCAGCCCACGGCCGGCAGGGGGCTCGCACGAGCAGTACTTC. This sequence encodes CASSPRPAGGSHEQYF.

DNA of the CDR3: TGTGCCAGCTCACCTGGGACCGGGTTGGTCGAGCAGTACTTC. It translates to CASSPGTGLVEQYF. V and J are TRBV18 and TRBJ2-7, with D perhaps given as TRBD1 or TRBD2 (5 bases each). Germline-derived CDR1 and CDR2 are KGHSH and LQKENI. This CDR3 is 14 amino acids long. The V and J ends lost 3 bases and 6 bases respectively, with 15 bases between them. The whole variable domain, filled in from reference TRBV18 and TRBJ2-7, reads NAGVMQNPRHLVRRRGQEARLRCSPMKGHSHVYWYRQLPEEGLKFMVYLQKENIIDESGMPKERFSAEFPKEGPSILRIQQVVRGDSAAYFCASSPGTGLVEQYFGPGTRLTVT.

The chain joins TRBV19 to TRBJ1-5; D gene uncertain. Germline V gives CDR1 LNHDA, CDR2 SQIVND (reference sequence). The V gene lost 6 bases and the J gene lost 5 bases, with 11 bases spanning the gap. The CDR3 loop spans 13 amino acids. CDR3 amino acids: CASRRHLDQPQHF. The CDR3 DNA reads as TGTGCCAGTAGGAGGCACCTGGATCAGCCCCAGCATTTT.

The rearrangement links TRBV19 to TRBJ1-2, with D possibly TRBD1 on 6 matching bases. Per germline, CDR1 LNHDA and CDR2 SQIVND (reference sequence). Trimming stripped 2 bases from V and 8 bases from J, with 18 bases between. CDR3 size: 15 residues. The CDR3 DNA follows: TGTGCCAGTAGTATAACGGGACACGGAGGTAGCGGCTACACCTTC. Translated, it gives CASSITGHGGSGYTF.

This chain uses TRBV27 with TRBJ2-2; D remains unclear. V was shortened by 6 bases and J by 3 bases, with 8 bases between the two germline ends. Germline CDR1 MNHEY, CDR2 SMNVEV (reference sequence). There are 13 residues in the CDR3. CDR3 loop: CASSPGDTGELFF. Written as DNA, the CDR3 is TGTGCCAGCAGCCCCGGAGACACCGGGGAGCTGTTTTTT.

V and J are TRBV4-3 and TRBJ2-3; 10 positions agree with TRBD2. The CDR3 is 15 residues long. Trimming took 3 bases from V and 5 from J; bases not matched to a gene: 5. Germline lookup yields CDR1 LGHNA and CDR2 YSLEER. CDR3 nucleotide sequence: TGCGCCAGCAGCCATTCGGGACTAGCGAAAGATACGCAGTATTTT. This sequence encodes CASSHSGLAKDTQYF.

The chain links TRBV29-1 to TRBJ2-7; D perhaps matches TRBD2 (6 bases). Looked up from germline, CDR1 is SQVTM and CDR2 is ANQGSEA. The CDR3 has 13 amino acids. Trimming stripped 5 bases from V and 1 base from J, with 12 bases between. The CDR3 bases are TGCAGCGTTAACCTGGAGGGTTCCTACGAGCAGTACTTC. Protein product: CSVNLEGSYEQYF.

The chain joins TRBV9 to TRBJ1-5; unclear D gene. Germline assignment: CDR1 SGDLS and CDR2 YYNGEE. V lost 0 bases and J 0 bases, leaving 13 bases between the germline ends. The CDR3 has 17 amino acids. As DNA, the CDR3 is TGTGCCAGCAGCGTAGGCCCGGGGAGGGATAGCAATCAGCCCCAGCATTTT. Translation gives CASSVGPGRDSNQPQHF.

The V call is TRBV5-1, the J call TRBJ2-1; D is unresolved. The V end lost 0 bases, the J end lost 6 bases, and 10 bases lay between the germline ends. Germline V gene data show CDR1 as SGHRS and CDR2 as YFSETQ. There are 14 residues in the CDR3. The CDR3 sequence: CASSLESGSNEQFF. Written as DNA, the CDR3 is TGCGCCAGCAGCTTGGAGTCGGGTAGCAATGAGCAGTTCTTC.

The V and J genes are TRBV13 and TRBJ2-2; TRBD1 matches at 7 bases. Germline values: CDR1 PRHDT, CDR2 FYEKMQ (reference sequence). Trimming at V came to 5 bases and at J to 4 bases, leaving 7 bases not matched to a gene. CDR3 size: 15 residues. CDR3 in amino acids: CASSQTTGPTGELFF. DNA of the CDR3: TGTGCCAGCAGCCAAACGACAGGGCCCACCGGGGAGCTGTTTTTT.

The V call is TRBV6-5, the J call TRBJ1-5; tentative D call: TRBD1 (5 bases). The germline V gene has CDR1 MNHEY and CDR2 SVGAGI. The ends were cut back, 2 bases at V and 11 bases at J, with 13 bases in the middle. This CDR3 spans 13 amino acids. CDR3 nucleotide sequence: TGTGCCAGCAGTTACGACAGTGGGATGGCCCAGCATTTT. It translates to CASSYDSGMAQHF.

V gene TRBV4-1 combines with J gene TRBJ1-1; TRBD1 matches at 8 bases. Germline CDR1 MGHRA, CDR2 YSYEKL. The ends lost 0 bases at V and 0 bases at J; junction bases unmatched: 15. This CDR3 spans 20 amino acids. DNA for the CDR3: TGCGCCAGCAGCCAAGATCGTTTGTCCCGGACAGGGCCTGTGAACACTGAAGCTTTCTTT. It encodes CASSQDRLSRTGPVNTEAFF.

This sequence joins TRBV27 and TRBJ2-1, with 13 bases identical to TRBD2. The CDR3 consists of 16 residues. V shed 2 bases and J 7 bases; nucleotides not matched to a gene: 5. The germline CDR1 and CDR2 sequences are MNHEY and SMNVEV (reference sequence). The CDR3 loop reads CASSLLLAGGKNEQFF. The CDR3 region has the DNA TGTGCCAGCAGTTTACTACTAGCGGGAGGGAAGAATGAGCAGTTCTTC.

The rearrangement uses TRBV10-3 and TRBJ2-1, with 9 bases identical to TRBD2. J was trimmed by 9 bases and V by 6 bases; bases with no gene match: 9. CDR1 ENHRY and CDR2 SYGVKD come from the germline V gene. This CDR3 contains 14 residues. CDR3 in amino acids: CAIRSGTSPSEQFF. CDR3 in DNA: TGTGCCATCAGGTCCGGGACTAGCCCCTCTGAGCAGTTCTTC.

As DNA, the CDR3 is TGTGCCAGCAGTGTGACAGGGTCTTCCACAGATACGCAGTATTTT. As protein: CASSVTGSSTDTQYF. V usage is TRBV25-1 and J usage is TRBJ2-3; TRBD1 aligns across 7 bases. Germline CDR1 MGHDK, CDR2 SYGVNS. The V gene end was trimmed by 4 bases and the J gene end by 2 bases; junction bases not matched to a gene: 6. This CDR3 comprises 15 residues. Full variable domain (rest looked up from reference TRBV25-1 and TRBJ2-3): EADIYQTPRYLVIGTGKKITLECSQTMGHDKMYWYQQDPGMELHLIHYSYGVNSTEKGDLSSESTVSRIRTEHFPLTLESARPSHTSQYLCASSVTGSSTDTQYFGPGTRLTVL.

The chain uses TRBV7-3 and TRBJ2-1; TRBD2 matches at 7 bases. This CDR3 has 18 amino acids. Germline CDR1 SGHTA, CDR2 FQGTGA. Unmatched junction bases numbered 10, after V lost 2 bases and J lost 0 bases. DNA of the CDR3: TGTGCCAGCAGCTTATCGGGGGGATCGGAGTACTCCTACAATGAGCAGTTCTTC. As protein: CASSLSGGSEYSYNEQFF.